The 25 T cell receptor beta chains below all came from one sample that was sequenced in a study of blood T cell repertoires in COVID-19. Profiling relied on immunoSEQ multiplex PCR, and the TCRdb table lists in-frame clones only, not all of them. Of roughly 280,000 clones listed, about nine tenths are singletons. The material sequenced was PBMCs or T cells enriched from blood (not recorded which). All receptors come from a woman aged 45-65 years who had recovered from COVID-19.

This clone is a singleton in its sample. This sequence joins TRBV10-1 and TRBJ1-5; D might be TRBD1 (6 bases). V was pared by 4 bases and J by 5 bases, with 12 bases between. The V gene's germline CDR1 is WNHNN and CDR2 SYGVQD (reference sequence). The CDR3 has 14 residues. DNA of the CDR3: TGCGCCAGCAGTGTTCGGGAGGGGGATCAGCCCCAGCATTTT. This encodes CASSVREGDQPQHF.

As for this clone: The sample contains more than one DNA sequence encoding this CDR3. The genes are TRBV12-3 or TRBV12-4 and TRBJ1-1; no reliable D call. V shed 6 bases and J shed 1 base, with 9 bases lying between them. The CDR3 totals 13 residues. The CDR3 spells CASSLTENTEAFF. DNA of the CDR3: TGTGCCAGCAGCTTAACAGAGAACACTGAAGCTTTCTTT.

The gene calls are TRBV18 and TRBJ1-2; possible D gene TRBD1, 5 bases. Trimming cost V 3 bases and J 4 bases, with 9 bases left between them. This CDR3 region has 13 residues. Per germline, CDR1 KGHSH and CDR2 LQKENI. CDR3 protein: CASSPGGAYGYTF. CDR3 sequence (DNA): TGTGCCAGCTCACCCGGGGGTGCCTATGGCTACACCTTC.

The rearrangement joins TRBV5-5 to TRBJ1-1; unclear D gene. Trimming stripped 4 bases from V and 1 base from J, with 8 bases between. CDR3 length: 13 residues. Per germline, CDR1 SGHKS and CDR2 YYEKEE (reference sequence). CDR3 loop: CASSPNTNTEAFF. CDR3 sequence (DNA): TGTGCCAGCAGCCCCAACACGAACACTGAAGCTTTCTTT.

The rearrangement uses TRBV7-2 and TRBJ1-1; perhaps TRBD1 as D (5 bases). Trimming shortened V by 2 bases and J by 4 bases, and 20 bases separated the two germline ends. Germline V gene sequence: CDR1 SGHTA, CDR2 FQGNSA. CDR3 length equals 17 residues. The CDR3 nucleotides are TGTGCCAGCAGCTTAAAGGGGAAGGGCACGGGCGGCACTGAAGCTTTCTTT. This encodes CASSLKGKGTGGTEAFF.

In DNA form, the CDR3 reads TGTGCCAGCAGTTACGGAATACGGGTCAACCAGCCCCAGCATTTT. This encodes CASSYGIRVNQPQHF. J is TRBJ1-5 and V is TRBV6-2 or TRBV6-3; D is unclear. The ends were cut back, 2 bases at V and 7 bases at J, with 15 bases in the middle. The length of the CDR3 is 15 residues. Germline CDR1 reads MNHEY; CDR2 reads SVGEGT.

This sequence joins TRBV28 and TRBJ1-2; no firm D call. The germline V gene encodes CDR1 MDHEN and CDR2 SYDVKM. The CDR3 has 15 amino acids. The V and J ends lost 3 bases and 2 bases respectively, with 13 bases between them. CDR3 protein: CASSFGGIGNYGYTF. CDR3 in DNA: TGTGCCAGCAGTTTCGGAGGTATAGGGAACTATGGCTACACCTTC.

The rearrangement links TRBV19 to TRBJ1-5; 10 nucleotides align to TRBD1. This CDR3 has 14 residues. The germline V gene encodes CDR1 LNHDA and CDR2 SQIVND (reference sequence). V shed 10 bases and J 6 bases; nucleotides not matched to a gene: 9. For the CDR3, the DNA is TGTGCCACCTCAGGACAGGGGGGTCCTCAGCCCCAGCATTTT. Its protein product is CATSGQGGPQPQHF. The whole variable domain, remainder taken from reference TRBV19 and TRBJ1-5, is DGGITQSPKYLFRKEGQNVTLSCEQNLNHDAMYWYRQDPGQGLRLIYYSQIVNDFQKGDIAEGYSVSREKKESFPLTVTSAQKNPTAFYLCATSGQGGPQPQHFGDGTRLSIL.

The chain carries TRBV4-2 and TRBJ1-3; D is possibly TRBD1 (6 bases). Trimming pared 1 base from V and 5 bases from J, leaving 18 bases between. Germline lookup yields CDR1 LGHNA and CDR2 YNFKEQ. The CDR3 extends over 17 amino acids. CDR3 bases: TGTGCCAGCAGCCAAGTGAACCCCGGGGACACTAGAAACACCATATATTTT. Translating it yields CASSQVNPGDTRNTIYF.

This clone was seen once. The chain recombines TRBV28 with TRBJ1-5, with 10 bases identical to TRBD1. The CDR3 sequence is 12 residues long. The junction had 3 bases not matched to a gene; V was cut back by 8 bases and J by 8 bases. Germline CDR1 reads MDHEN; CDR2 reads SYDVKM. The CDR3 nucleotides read TGTGCCAGCCGACAGGGGGCTGAGCCCCAGCATTTT. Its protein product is CASRQGAEPQHF. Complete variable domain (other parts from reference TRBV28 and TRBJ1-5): DVKVTQSSRYLVKRTGEKVFLECVQDMDHENMFWYRQDPGLGLRLIYFSYDVKMKEKGDIPEGYSVSREKKERFSLILESASTNQTSMYLCASRQGAEPQHFGDGTRLSIL.

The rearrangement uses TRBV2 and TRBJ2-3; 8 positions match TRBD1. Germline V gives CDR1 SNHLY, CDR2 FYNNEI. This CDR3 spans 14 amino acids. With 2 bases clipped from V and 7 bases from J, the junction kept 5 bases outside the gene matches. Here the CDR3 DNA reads TGTGCCAGCAGTGAACCAAGGACAGGGCATACGCAGTATTTT. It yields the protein CASSEPRTGHTQYF.

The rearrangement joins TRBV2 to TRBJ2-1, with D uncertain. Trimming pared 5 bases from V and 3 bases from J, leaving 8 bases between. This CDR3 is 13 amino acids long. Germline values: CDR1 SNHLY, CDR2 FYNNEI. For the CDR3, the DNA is TGTGCCAGCAGTTTGGCTAGCTACAATGAGCAGTTCTTC. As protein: CASSLASYNEQFF.

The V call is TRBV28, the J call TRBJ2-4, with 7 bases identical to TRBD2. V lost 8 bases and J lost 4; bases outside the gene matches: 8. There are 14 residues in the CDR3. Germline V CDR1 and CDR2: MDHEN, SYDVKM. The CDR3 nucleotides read TGTGCCAGCCGTAGTACCGGGGGGAAAAACATTCAGTACTTC. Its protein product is CASRSTGGKNIQYF. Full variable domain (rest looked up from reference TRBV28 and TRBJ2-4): DVKVTQSSRYLVKRTGEKVFLECVQDMDHENMFWYRQDPGLGLRLIYFSYDVKMKEKGDIPEGYSVSREKKERFSLILESASTNQTSMYLCASRSTGGKNIQYFGAGTRLSVL.

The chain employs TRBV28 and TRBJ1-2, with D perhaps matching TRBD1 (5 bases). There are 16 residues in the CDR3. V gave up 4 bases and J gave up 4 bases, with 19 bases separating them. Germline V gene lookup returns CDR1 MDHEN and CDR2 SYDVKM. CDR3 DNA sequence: TGTGCCAGCAGTTCCCCTCGGGGGGAGTGGCGCTATGGCTACACCTTC. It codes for CASSSPRGEWRYGYTF.

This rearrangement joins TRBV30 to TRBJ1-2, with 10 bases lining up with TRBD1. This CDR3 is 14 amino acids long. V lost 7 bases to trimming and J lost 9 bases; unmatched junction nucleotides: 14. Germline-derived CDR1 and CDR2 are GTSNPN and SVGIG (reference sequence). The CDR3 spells CASTSGTGVWSYTF. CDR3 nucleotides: TGTGCCTCGACATCCGGGACAGGGGTCTGGAGCTACACCTTC.

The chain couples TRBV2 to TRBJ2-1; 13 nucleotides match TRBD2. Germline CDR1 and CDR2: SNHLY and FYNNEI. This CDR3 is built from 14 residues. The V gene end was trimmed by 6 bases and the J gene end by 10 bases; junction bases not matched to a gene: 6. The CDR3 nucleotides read TGTGCCAGCAGACGACTAGCGGGAGGCGGGGAGCAGTTCTTC. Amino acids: CASRRLAGGGEQFF.

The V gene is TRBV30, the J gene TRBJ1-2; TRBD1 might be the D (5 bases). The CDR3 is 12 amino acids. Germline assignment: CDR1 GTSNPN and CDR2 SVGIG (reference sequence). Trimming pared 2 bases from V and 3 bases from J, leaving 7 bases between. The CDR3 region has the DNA TGTGCCTGGAGTCCAGGGTACTATGGCTACACCTTC. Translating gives CAWSPGYYGYTF. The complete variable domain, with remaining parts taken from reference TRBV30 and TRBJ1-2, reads SQTIHQWPATLVQPVGSPLSLECTVEGTSNPNLYWYRQAAGRGLQLLFYSVGIGQISSEVPQNLSASRPQDRQFILSSKKLLLSDSGFYLCAWSPGYYGYTFGSGTRLTVV.

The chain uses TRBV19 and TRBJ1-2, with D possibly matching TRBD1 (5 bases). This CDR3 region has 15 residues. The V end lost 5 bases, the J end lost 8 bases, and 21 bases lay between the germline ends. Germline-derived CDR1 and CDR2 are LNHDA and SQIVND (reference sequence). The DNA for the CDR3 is TGTGCCAGTAGTCCCCAGGGTAGACAGCCTTGGGGCTACACCTTC. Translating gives CASSPQGRQPWGYTF.

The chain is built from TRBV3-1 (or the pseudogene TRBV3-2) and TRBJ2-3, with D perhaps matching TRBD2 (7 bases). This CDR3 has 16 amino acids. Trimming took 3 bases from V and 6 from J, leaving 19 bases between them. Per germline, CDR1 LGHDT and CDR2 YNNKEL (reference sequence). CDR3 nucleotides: TGTGCCAGCAGCCAGAACCGGGGAGGGGGTACTGATACGCAGTATTTT. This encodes CASSQNRGGGTDTQYF.

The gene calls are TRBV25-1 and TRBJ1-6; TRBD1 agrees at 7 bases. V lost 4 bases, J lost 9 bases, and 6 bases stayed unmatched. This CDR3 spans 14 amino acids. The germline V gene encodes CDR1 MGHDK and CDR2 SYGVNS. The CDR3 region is CASSATGLSSPLHF. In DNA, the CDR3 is TGTGCCAGCAGTGCGACAGGGTTGAGTTCACCCCTCCACTTT.

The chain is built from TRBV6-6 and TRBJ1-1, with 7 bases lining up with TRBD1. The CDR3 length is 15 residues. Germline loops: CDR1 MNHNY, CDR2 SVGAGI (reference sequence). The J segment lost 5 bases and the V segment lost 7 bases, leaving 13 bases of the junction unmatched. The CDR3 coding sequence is TGTGCCAGCAAACCCGGGACAGATAAGTCTACTGAAGCTTTCTTT. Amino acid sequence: CASKPGTDKSTEAFF.

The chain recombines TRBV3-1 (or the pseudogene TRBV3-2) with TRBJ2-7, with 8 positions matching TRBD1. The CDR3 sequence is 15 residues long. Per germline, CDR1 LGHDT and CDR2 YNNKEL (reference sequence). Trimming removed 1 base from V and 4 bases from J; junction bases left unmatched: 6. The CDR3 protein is CASSQVQGAVYEQYF. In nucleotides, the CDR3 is TGTGCCAGCAGCCAAGTGCAGGGGGCCGTATACGAGCAGTACTTC.

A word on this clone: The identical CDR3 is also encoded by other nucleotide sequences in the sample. The CDR3 protein is CASSLGTGNSPLHF. The CDR3 DNA is TGCGCCAGCAGCCTGGGGACAGGGAATTCACCCCTCCACTTT. The chain recombines TRBV4-3 with TRBJ1-6; 9 bases agree with TRBD1. Per the germline V gene, CDR1 is LGHNA and CDR2 is YSLEER. CDR3 size: 14 residues. V was pared by 4 bases and J by 7 bases, with 2 bases of the junction left unmatched.

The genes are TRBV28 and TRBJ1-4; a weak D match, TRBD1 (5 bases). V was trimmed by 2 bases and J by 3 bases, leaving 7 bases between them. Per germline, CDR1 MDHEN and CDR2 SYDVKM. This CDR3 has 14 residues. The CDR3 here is CASSLGGANEKLFF. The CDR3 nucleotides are TGTGCCAGCAGTTTAGGAGGGGCTAATGAAAAACTGTTTTTT.

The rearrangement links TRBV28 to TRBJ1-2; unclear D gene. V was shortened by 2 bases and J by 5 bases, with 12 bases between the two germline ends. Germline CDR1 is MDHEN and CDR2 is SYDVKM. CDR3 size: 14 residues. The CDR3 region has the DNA TGTGCCAGCAGTTTAGGGATTTCGGGATATGGCTACACCTTC. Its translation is CASSLGISGYGYTF.